This T cell receptor beta chain came from a study of blood T cells in healthy people across ages. Study findings and constraints: Naive CD4+ cells and diversity were both higher in long-lived donors than in aged donors.

The use of a sample-barcoded 5' primer and a J-beta primer mix characterized a second PCR of about 7 to 12 cycles. TCRdb analysed the 5' RACE reads with MiXCR anew, one entry per CDR3 protein. This table has just over 800,000 distinct CDR3 sequences, approximately 67% appearing once. This clonotype has a handful of counts. The target antigen is unknown. The CDR3 spans 13 residues. V was clipped by 6 bases and J by 2 bases, with 9 bases between them. This sequence was found in a man aged 25 to 40 in good health. The specimen sequenced was blood. The genes are TRBV12-3 or TRBV12-4 and TRBJ2-3; TRBD2 might be the D (5 bases). The CDR3 spells CASSHRDTDTQYF. The CDR3 DNA reads as TGTGCCAGCAGCCACCGGGACACAGATACGCAGTATTTT.